These T cell receptor beta chains were read from a single sample in a study of blood T cell repertoires in COVID-19. Libraries were prepared by immunoSEQ multiplex PCR; TCRdb keeps only in-frame clonotypes and omits some of them. The table lists 80,000 to 130,000 clones, 88% of them singletons. Sequencing input: peripheral blood. The receptors were sampled from a woman aged 55-70 years with acute or convalescent COVID-19. The CDR3 runs from the conserved cysteine through the conserved F or W. The D gene is left open where the match is weak. The listing skips clone size in some rows; elsewhere it reads once, few, many or a size class.

>.|TRBV3-1/TRBV3-2|TRBJ1-1|TRBD1
TGTGCCAGCAGCCTAATGACAGGGTTCGAAGCTTTCTTT
CASSLMTGFEAFF
>.|TRBV28|TRBJ1-2|TRBD1
TGTGCCGCACAACAGGGGGCGCTTTATGGCTACACCTTC
CAAQQGALYGYTF
>.|TRBV19|TRBJ2-3|TRBD2
TGTGCCAGTAGTCCCGATAGGACTAGCGGGAGGTCAGATACGCAGTATTTT
CASSPDRTSGRSDTQYF
>.|TRBV6-1|TRBJ2-2|.
TGTGCCAGCAGTTTCACTAGCTCGGGAGACGGGGAGCTGTTTTTT
CASSFTSSGDGELFF
>.|TRBV7-2|TRBJ2-3|TRBD2
TGTGCCAGCAGGTGGACTAGCGGGAGAGATACGCAGTATTTT
CASRWTSGRDTQYF
>.|TRBV11-2|TRBJ1-5|TRBD1
TGTGCCAGCAGCCCCGGACAGGGAGGTAATCAGCCCCAGCATTTT
CASSPGQGGNQPQHF
>.|TRBV5-5|TRBJ1-5|TRBD1
TGTGCCAGCAGCTACGGGACAGGGCAACAGCCCCAGCATTTT
CASSYGTGQQPQHF
>.|TRBV6-5|TRBJ1-5|TRBD1
TGTGCCAGCAGCGTGACAGGGAGTAGCAATCAGCCCCAGCATTTT
CASSVTGSSNQPQHF
>.|TRBV2|TRBJ1-3|.
TGTGCCAGCAGTCTGGACAGCGGAAACACCATATATTTT
CASSLDSGNTIYF
>.|TRBV15|TRBJ2-3|TRBD2
TGTGCCACCAGCGGCCAGACTAGCGGGAGGATAGGCGGCACAGATACGCAGTATTTT
CATSGQTSGRIGGTDTQYF
>.|TRBV19|TRBJ1-1|TRBD1
TGTGCCAGTAGTGCGACAGGGGGAACTGAAGCTTTCTTT
CASSATGGTEAFF
>.|TRBV4-2|TRBJ2-3|.
TGTGCCAGCAGCCAAGCGGGTTGGGCAGATACGCAGTATTTT
CASSQAGWADTQYF
>.|TRBV28|TRBJ1-1|TRBD1
TGTGCCAGCAGTTTCGGTGGCGGACAGGGAATTGAAGCTTTCTTT
CASSFGGGQGIEAFF
>.|TRBV6-5|TRBJ1-2|.
TGTGCCAGCGATAGGGAGAATGGCTACACCTTC
CASDRENGYTF
>few|TRBV4-1|TRBJ2-7|.
TGCGCCAGCAGCCAATGGAGATCGAGCTACGAGCAGTACTTC
CASSQWRSSYEQYF
>.|TRBV2|TRBJ2-1|TRBD2
TGTGCCAGCATCTTCTCTAGCGGAACCTACAATGAGCAGTTCTTC
CASIFSSGTYNEQFF
>.|TRBV28|TRBJ2-3|.
TGTGCTGCCCGCACTAGCACAGATACGCAGTATTTT
CAARTSTDTQYF
>.|TRBV5-8|TRBJ2-1|TRBD2
TGTGCCAGCAGGGCGGGGGGTTACAATGAGCAGTTCTTC
CASRAGGYNEQFF
>.|TRBV19|TRBJ2-4|TRBD2
TGTGCCAGTAGTCCAATGACTAGCGGGAGTTCCAAAAACATTCAGTACTTC
CASSPMTSGSSKNIQYF
>.|TRBV4-1|TRBJ1-1|.
TGCGCCAGCAGCCAAGACGACTGGAAAACTGAAGCTTTCTTT
CASSQDDWKTEAFF
>.|TRBV10-1|TRBJ1-1|.
TGCGCCAGCAGTGAGGGGGGGGGATTGAGAGCTTTCTTT
CASSEGGGLRAFF
>.|TRBV19|TRBJ1-3|TRBD1
TGTGCCACGAGAAGGGGGCCTGGAAACACCATATATTTT
CATRRGPGNTIYF
>.|TRBV9|TRBJ2-1|.
TGTGCCAGCAGCCCCCACCCGCCGACTGGGGGCTCTTCCTACAATGAGCAGTTCTTC
CASSPHPPTGGSSYNEQFF
>.|TRBV10-1|TRBJ2-1|TRBD2
TGCGCCAGCAGTGCCGGGACTAGCGGACGTAATGCTTACAATGAGCAGTTCTTC
CASSAGTSGRNAYNEQFF
>.|TRBV3-1/TRBV3-2|TRBJ2-1|TRBD2
TGTGCCAGCAGCGGCATTCGGACTAGCGGGAGTTACAATGAGCAGTTCTTC
CASSGIRTSGSYNEQFF
>.|TRBV5-1|TRBJ2-5|.
TGCGCCAGCAGCAGCCCCGGGACAAAAGAGACCCAGTACTTC
CASSSPGTKETQYF
>.|TRBV5-1|TRBJ1-1|.
TGCGCCAGCAGCTTGCGGGTAGAAGCCGCTGAAGCTTTCTTT
CASSLRVEAAEAFF
>.|TRBV12-3/TRBV12-4|TRBJ1-1|.
TGTGCCACAAACAGGGTCTTTAACACTGAAGCTTTCTTT
CATNRVFNTEAFF
>.|TRBV14|TRBJ2-3|TRBD2
TGTGCCAGCAGCCAACGGGACTACACAGATACGCAGTATTTT
CASSQRDYTDTQYF
>.|TRBV2|TRBJ2-6|.
TGTGCCAGCAGTCCCTTCTCTGGGGCCAACGTCCTGACTTTC
CASSPFSGANVLTF
>.|TRBV3-1/TRBV3-2|TRBJ2-5|TRBD1
TGTGCCAGCAGCCCCAGACAGGGGGCTAGACTACCCGTGGAGACCCAGTACTTC
CASSPRQGARLPVETQYF
>.|TRBV6-5|TRBJ2-6|.
TGTGCCAGCAGTTACTCGTCGGGTTCTGGGGCCAACGTCCTGACTTTC
CASSYSSGSGANVLTF
>.|TRBV7-3|TRBJ1-1|.
TGTGCCAGCAGCTTAACCCCTCTCCCTCCTCGGGGTATATACACTGAAGCTTTCTTT
CASSLTPLPPRGIYTEAFF
>.|TRBV19|TRBJ1-5|TRBD1
TGTGCCAGTAGTATAGAGCCCCAGGGGGCAAGCAATCAGCCCCAGCATTTT
CASSIEPQGASNQPQHF
>.|TRBV3-1/TRBV3-2|TRBJ2-2|TRBD2
TGTGCCAGCAGCCAACCCCAAACTAGCGGGAGGAGGACCGGGGAGCTGTTTTTT
CASSQPQTSGRRTGELFF
>.|TRBV15|TRBJ2-1|.
TGTGCCACCAGCAGTCCGGGTCGTCGGGAAAATGAGCAGTTCTTC
CATSSPGRRENEQFF
>.|TRBV9|TRBJ2-1|.
TGTGCCAGCAGCCCACTCGGGAATTACAATGAGCAGTTCTTC
CASSPLGNYNEQFF
>once|TRBV4-1|TRBJ2-5|.
TGCGCCAGCAGCCAAGTCGCAGGGGTGGCCGGGACCCAGTACTTC
CASSQVAGVAGTQYF
>.|TRBV28|TRBJ1-4|TRBD1
TGTGCCAGCAGCCCTACAGGGGGTAGCACTAATGAAAAACTGTTTTTT
CASSPTGGSTNEKLFF
>.|TRBV3-1/TRBV3-2|TRBJ2-1|.
TGTGCCAGCAGCCTCCGGACTGGTGGGAGCTCCTACAATGAGCAGTTCTTC
CASSLRTGGSSYNEQFF
>once|TRBV7-2|TRBJ2-5|TRBD2
TGTGCCAGCAGCCCTTTCGGACTAGCGGGCGGGACCCAGTACTTC
CASSPFGLAGGTQYF
>.|TRBV5-5|TRBJ2-1|TRBD2
TGTGCCAGCAGCCCCACTAGCGGGTCCTACAATGAGCAGTTCTTC
CASSPTSGSYNEQFF
>few|TRBV19|TRBJ1-2|.
TGTGCCAGTGATCAGGGGACCTATGGCTACACCTTC
CASDQGTYGYTF
>.|TRBV27|TRBJ1-1|.
TGTGCCAGCAGTTCGTCGGGTGCCACTGAAGCTTTCTTT
CASSSSGATEAFF
>once|TRBV6-2/TRBV6-3|TRBJ2-7|.
TGTGCCAGCAGTTACGCCATCCTCGGGAACGAGCAGTACTTC
CASSYAILGNEQYF